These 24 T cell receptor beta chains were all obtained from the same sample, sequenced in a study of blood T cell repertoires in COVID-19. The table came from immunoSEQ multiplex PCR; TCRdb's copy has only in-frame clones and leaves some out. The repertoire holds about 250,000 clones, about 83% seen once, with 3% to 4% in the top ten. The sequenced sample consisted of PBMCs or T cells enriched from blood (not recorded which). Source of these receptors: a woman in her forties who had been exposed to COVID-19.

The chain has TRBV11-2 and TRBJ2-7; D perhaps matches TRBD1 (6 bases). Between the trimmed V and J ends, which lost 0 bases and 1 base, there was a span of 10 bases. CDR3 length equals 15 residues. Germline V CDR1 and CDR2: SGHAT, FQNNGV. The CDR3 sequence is CASSLEETGSYEQYF. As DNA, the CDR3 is TGTGCCAGCAGCTTAGAGGAAACAGGGTCCTACGAGCAGTACTTC. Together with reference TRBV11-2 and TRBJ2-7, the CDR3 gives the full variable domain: EAGVAQSPRYKIIEKRQSVAFWCNPISGHATLYWYQQILGQGPKLLIQFQNNGVVDDSQLPKDRFSAERLKGVDSTLKIQPAKLEDSAVYLCASSLEETGSYEQYFGPGTRLTVT.

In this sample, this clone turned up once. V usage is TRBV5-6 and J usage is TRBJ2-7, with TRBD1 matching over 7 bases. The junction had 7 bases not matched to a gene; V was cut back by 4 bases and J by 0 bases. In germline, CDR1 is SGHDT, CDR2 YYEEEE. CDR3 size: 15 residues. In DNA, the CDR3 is TGTGCCAGCAGCAGTCGACAGGGTGCCTCCTACGAGCAGTACTTC. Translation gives CASSSRQGASYEQYF.

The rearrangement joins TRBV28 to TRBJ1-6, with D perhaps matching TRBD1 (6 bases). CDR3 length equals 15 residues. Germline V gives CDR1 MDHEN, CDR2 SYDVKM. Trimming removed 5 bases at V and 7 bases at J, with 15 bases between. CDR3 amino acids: CASSPGAVRNSPLHF. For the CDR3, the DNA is TGTGCCAGCAGTCCAGGGGCCGTGCGAAATTCACCCCTCCACTTT. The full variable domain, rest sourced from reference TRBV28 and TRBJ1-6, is DVKVTQSSRYLVKRTGEKVFLECVQDMDHENMFWYRQDPGLGLRLIYFSYDVKMKEKGDIPEGYSVSREKKERFSLILESASTNQTSMYLCASSPGAVRNSPLHFGNGTRLTVT.

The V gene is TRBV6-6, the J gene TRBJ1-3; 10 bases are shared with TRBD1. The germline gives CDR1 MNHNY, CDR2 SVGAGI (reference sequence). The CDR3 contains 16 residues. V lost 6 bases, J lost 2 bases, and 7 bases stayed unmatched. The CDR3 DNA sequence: TGTGCCAGCAGCCGAGGGACAGGGGTTACTGGAAACACCATATATTTT. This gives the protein CASSRGTGVTGNTIYF.

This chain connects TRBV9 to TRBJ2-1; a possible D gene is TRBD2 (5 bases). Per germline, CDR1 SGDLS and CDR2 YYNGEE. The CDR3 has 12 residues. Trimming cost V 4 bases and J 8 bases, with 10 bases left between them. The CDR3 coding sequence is TGTGCCAGCAGCAAAGAGGGTTATGAGCAGTTCTTC. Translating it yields CASSKEGYEQFF.

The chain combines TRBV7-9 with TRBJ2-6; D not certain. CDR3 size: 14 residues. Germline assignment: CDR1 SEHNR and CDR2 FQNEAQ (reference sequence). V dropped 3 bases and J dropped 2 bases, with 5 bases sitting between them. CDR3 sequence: CASSFIPGANVLTF. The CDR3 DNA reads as TGTGCCAGCAGCTTTATTCCTGGGGCCAACGTCCTGACTTTC.

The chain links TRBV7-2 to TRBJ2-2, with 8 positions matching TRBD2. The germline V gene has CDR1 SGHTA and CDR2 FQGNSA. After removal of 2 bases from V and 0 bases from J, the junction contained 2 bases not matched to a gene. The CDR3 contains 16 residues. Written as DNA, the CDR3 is TGTGCCAGCAGCTTACTCGGGGGGGCGAACACCGGGGAGCTGTTTTTT. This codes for CASSLLGGANTGELFF.

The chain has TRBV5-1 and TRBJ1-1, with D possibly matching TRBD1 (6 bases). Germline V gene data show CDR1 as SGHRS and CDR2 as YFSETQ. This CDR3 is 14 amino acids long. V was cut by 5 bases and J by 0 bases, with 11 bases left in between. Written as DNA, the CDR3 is TGCGCCAGCAGTCCAGGGGACGTGAACACTGAAGCTTTCTTT. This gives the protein CASSPGDVNTEAFF.

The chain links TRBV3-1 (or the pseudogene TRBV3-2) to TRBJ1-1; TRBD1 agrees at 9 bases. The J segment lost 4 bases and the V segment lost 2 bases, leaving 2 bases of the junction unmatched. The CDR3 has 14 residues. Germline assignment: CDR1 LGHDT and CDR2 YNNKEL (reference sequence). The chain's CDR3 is CASSQTTGGTEAFF. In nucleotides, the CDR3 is TGTGCCAGCAGCCAAACGACAGGGGGCACTGAAGCTTTCTTT.

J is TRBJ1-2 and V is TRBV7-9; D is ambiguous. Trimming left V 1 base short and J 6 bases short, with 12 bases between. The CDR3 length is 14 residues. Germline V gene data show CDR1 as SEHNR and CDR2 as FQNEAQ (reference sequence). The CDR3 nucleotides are TGTGCCAGCAGCTTAGGAGAGGGAACAAATGGCTACACCTTC. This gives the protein CASSLGEGTNGYTF.

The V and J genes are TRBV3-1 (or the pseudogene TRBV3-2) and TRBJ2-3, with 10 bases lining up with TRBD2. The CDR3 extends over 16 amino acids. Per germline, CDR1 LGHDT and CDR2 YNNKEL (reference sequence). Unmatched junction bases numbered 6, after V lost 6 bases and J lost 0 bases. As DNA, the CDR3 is TGTGCCAGCAGTCCTTTAGCGGGGGGAAGCACAGATACGCAGTATTTT. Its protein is CASSPLAGGSTDTQYF.

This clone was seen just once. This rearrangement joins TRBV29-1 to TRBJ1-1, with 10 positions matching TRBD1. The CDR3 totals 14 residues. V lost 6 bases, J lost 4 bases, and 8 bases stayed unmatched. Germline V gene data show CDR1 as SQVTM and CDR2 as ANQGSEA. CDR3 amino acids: CSVVRDRGSTEAFF. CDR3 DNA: TGCAGCGTCGTCCGGGACAGGGGAAGCACTGAAGCTTTCTTT.

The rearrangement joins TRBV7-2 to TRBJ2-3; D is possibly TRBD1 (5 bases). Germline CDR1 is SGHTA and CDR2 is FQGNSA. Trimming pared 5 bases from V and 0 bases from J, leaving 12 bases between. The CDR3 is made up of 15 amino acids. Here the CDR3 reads CASSPRWGSTDTQYF. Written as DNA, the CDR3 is TGTGCCAGCAGCCCAAGGTGGGGCAGCACAGATACGCAGTATTTT.

For the CDR3, the DNA is TGTGCCAGCAGCTTAGGAGGGAAGCCCTACAATGAGCAGTTCTTC. Translation: CASSLGGKPYNEQFF. The chain couples TRBV7-3 to TRBJ2-1; perhaps TRBD2 as D (6 bases). Germline CDR1 SGHTA, CDR2 FQGTGA. The V and J ends lost 2 bases and 2 bases respectively, with 10 bases between them. This CDR3 contains 15 residues.

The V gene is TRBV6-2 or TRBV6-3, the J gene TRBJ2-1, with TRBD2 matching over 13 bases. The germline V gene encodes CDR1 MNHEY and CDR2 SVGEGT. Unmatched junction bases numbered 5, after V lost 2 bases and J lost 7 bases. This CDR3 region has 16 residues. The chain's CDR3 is CASSYRLAGGRNEQFF. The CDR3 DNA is TGTGCCAGCAGTTACCGACTAGCGGGGGGAAGGAATGAGCAGTTCTTC.

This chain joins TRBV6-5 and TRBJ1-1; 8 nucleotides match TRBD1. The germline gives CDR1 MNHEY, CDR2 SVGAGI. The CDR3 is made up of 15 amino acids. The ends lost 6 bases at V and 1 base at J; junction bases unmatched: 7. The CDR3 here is CASRAQGAQNTEAFF. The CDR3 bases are TGTGCCAGCAGAGCCCAGGGGGCACAGAACACTGAAGCTTTCTTT.

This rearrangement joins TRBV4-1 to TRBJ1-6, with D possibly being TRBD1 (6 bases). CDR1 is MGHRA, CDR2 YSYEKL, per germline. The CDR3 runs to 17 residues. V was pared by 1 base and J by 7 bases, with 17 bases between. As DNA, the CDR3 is TGCGCCAGCAGCCAAGCTCCCCTAGGGGGGGCCAATTCACCCCTCCACTTT. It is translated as CASSQAPLGGANSPLHF.

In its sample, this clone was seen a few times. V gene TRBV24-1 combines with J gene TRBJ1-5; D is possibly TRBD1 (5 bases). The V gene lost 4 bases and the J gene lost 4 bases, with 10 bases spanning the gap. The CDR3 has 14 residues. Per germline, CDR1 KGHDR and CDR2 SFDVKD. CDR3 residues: CATSEGKGNQPQHF. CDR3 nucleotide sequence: TGTGCCACCAGTGAGGGCAAGGGGAATCAGCCCCAGCATTTT.

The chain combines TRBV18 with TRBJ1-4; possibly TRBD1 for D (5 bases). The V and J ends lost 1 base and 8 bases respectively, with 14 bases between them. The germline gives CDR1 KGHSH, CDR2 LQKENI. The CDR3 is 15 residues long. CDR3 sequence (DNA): TGTGCCAGCTCACCACGCGCAGGGCCATCGGAAAAACTGTTTTTT. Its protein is CASSPRAGPSEKLFF.

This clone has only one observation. CDR3 sequence reads: CASSPITAGELFF. The CDR3 DNA is TGTGCCAGCAGCCCTATTACGGCCGGGGAGCTGTTTTTT. The chain joins TRBV7-3 to TRBJ2-2; no clear D. This CDR3 has 13 amino acids. Trimming pared 5 bases from V and 6 bases from J, leaving 10 bases between. Germline loops: CDR1 SGHTA, CDR2 FQGTGA.

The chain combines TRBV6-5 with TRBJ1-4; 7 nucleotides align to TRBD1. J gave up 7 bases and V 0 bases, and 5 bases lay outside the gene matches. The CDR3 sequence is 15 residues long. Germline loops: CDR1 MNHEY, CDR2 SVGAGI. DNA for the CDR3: TGTGCCAGCAGTTACTCGCCAGGGGGAGGTGAAAAACTGTTTTTT. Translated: CASSYSPGGGEKLFF.

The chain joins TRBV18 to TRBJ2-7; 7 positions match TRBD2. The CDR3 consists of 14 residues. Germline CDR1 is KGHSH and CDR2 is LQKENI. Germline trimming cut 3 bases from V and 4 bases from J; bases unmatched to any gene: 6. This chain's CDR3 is CASSPGGTGYEQYF. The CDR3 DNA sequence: TGTGCCAGCTCACCGGGGGGGACTGGATACGAGCAGTACTTC.

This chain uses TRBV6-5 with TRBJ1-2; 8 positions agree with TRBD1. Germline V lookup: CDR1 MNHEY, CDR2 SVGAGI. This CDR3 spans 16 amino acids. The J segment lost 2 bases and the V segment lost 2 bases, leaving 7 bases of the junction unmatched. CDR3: CASSYAQGAENYGYTF. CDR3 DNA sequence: TGTGCCAGCAGTTACGCCCAGGGGGCTGAAAACTATGGCTACACCTTC.

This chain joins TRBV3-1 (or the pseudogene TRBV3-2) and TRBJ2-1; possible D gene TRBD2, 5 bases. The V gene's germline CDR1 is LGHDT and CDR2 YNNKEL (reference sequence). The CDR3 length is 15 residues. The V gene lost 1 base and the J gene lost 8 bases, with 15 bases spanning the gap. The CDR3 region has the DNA TGTGCCAGCAGCCAAGGTTACCTAGCCCGGGATGAGCAGTTCTTC. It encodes CASSQGYLARDEQFF.